The 30 T cell receptor beta chains reported below all come from one sample, sequenced in a study of blood T cells in healthy people across ages. Primed by a sample-barcoded 5' primer and a J-beta primer mix, a second PCR proceeded for about 7 to 11 cycles. TCRdb fed the 5' RACE reads into MiXCR, producing one record per CDR3 protein. The top ten hold about an eighth of the sample, which has over 950,000 distinct CDR3 sequences, around two fifths seen once. Sequencing input: blood. Receptor source: a man between 18 and 29 years old in good health.

The table lists this clonotype with a few counts. The chain links TRBV27 to TRBJ1-2, with D unresolved. Germline assignment: CDR1 MNHEY and CDR2 SMNVEV (reference sequence). V dropped 4 bases and J dropped 5 bases, with 14 bases sitting between them. The CDR3 has 14 amino acids. As DNA, the CDR3 is TGTGCCAGCAGTTCGGCGGCAGGTCGATATGGCTACACCTTC. Amino acid sequence: CASSSAAGRYGYTF.

There are a few counts of this clonotype. This chain uses TRBV5-1 with TRBJ2-5; TRBD1 agrees at 9 bases. The germline gives CDR1 SGHRS, CDR2 YFSETQ. Trimming took 3 bases from V and 5 from J; bases not matched to a gene: 11. CDR3 length equals 16 residues. The CDR3 DNA follows: TGCGCCAGCAGCTCAAGAAAACAGGGGGCGCGGGAGACCCAGTACTTC. It codes for CASSSRKQGARETQYF.

The J gene is TRBJ1-2, the V gene TRBV12-3 or TRBV12-4; unclear D gene. The length of the CDR3 is 14 residues. V was shortened by 2 bases and J by 1 base, with 8 bases between the two germline ends. The CDR3: CASSLISYNYGYTF. In nucleotides, the CDR3 is TGTGCCAGCAGTTTAATTTCGTATAACTATGGCTACACCTTC.

In its sample, this clonotype was seen a few times. This rearrangement joins TRBV6-2 or TRBV6-3 to TRBJ1-2; TRBD1 might be the D (5 bases). Germline-derived CDR1 and CDR2 are MNHEY and SVGEGT. The germline V and J ends were trimmed by 2 bases and 6 bases, with 10 bases remaining between them. The CDR3 contains 13 residues. The CDR3 is CASSYTGINGYTF. Here the CDR3 DNA reads TGTGCCAGCAGTTACACAGGAATAAATGGCTACACCTTC.

This clonotype was seen only a few times. The gene calls are TRBV4-3 and TRBJ2-3; D is possibly TRBD2 (6 bases). The V gene lost 1 base and the J gene lost 4 bases, with 15 bases spanning the gap. Looked up from germline, CDR1 is LGHNA and CDR2 is YSLEER. This CDR3 comprises 16 residues. In nucleotides, the CDR3 is TGCGCCAGCAGCCAAGGCGGGGCTAGCGTTCCAGATACGCAGTATTTT. This codes for CASSQGGASVPDTQYF.

V gene TRBV5-1 combines with J gene TRBJ1-6; D might be TRBD1 (6 bases). Germline values: CDR1 SGHRS, CDR2 YFSETQ. The ends were cut back, 0 bases at V and 3 bases at J, with 7 bases in the middle. This CDR3 contains 15 residues. The DNA for the CDR3 is TGCGCCAGCAGCTTGGAACAGGGCTATAATTCACCCCTCCACTTT. This encodes CASSLEQGYNSPLHF.

The chain carries TRBV27 and TRBJ2-1; 10 bases align to TRBD2. The CDR3 contains 16 residues. The ends lost 6 bases at V and 3 bases at J; junction bases unmatched: 8. The germline CDR1 and CDR2 sequences are MNHEY and SMNVEV (reference sequence). The CDR3 region has the DNA TGTGCCAGCAGGACTTCAGGGACTAGCGTCTACAATGAGCAGTTCTTC. This encodes CASRTSGTSVYNEQFF.

This clonotype has a handful of counts. The chain couples TRBV6-5 to TRBJ2-3; D is tentatively TRBD1 or TRBD2 (5 bases each). CDR1 and CDR2 from the germline V gene are MNHEY and SVGAGI. The V end was cut by 5 bases, the J end by 4 bases, with 10 bases between. The CDR3 consists of 13 residues. CDR3 residues: CASSVQEADTQYF. In DNA form, the CDR3 reads TGTGCCAGCAGTGTACAGGAGGCAGATACGCAGTATTTT.

V usage is TRBV28 and J usage is TRBJ1-6; 7 nucleotides align to TRBD1. Germline-derived CDR1 and CDR2 are MDHEN and SYDVKM. After removal of 3 bases from V and 9 bases from J, the junction contained 8 bases not matched to a gene. The CDR3 runs 15 residues. The CDR3 DNA reads TGTGCCAGCAGTTTTCCTGACAGGGCCGGTTCACCCCTCCACTTT. Encoded protein: CASSFPDRAGSPLHF.

This clonotype was observed a handful of times. This chain connects TRBV5-1 to TRBJ2-3; no reliable D call. Germline V gene sequence: CDR1 SGHRS, CDR2 YFSETQ. Trimming removed 7 bases from V and 1 base from J, with 22 bases in between. The CDR3 runs 17 residues. The CDR3, as DNA: TGCGCCAGCGCGCTGCAACCGGATCTTATGGGCACAGATACGCAGTATTTT. It yields the protein CASALQPDLMGTDTQYF.

The chain has TRBV20-1 and TRBJ2-7, with D uncertain. There are 13 residues in the CDR3. V was clipped by 5 bases and J by 0 bases, with 11 bases between them. Germline V gives CDR1 DFQATT, CDR2 SNEGSKA (reference sequence). Written as DNA, the CDR3 is TGCAGTGCTCGTACTCCGATCTCCTACGAGCAGTACTTC. It is translated as CSARTPISYEQYF.

The genes are TRBV28 and TRBJ2-5, with TRBD2 as a possible D gene (7 bases). CDR1 and CDR2 (germline): MDHEN, SYDVKM. This CDR3 spans 14 amino acids. With 2 bases removed from V and 7 bases from J, the gap between germline ends came to 14 bases. The CDR3 is CASSLAAGEGTQYF. The CDR3 bases are TGTGCCAGCAGTTTAGCGGCAGGGGAGGGGACCCAGTACTTC. Based on the CDR3 plus reference TRBV28 and TRBJ2-5, the full variable domain is DVKVTQSSRYLVKRTGEKVFLECVQDMDHENMFWYRQDPGLGLRLIYFSYDVKMKEKGDIPEGYSVSREKKERFSLILESASTNQTSMYLCASSLAAGEGTQYFGPGTRLLVL.

The genes are TRBV13 and TRBJ1-2; D call uncertain. The CDR3 extends over 15 amino acids. Trimming removed 0 bases from V and 0 bases from J, with 8 bases in between. The V gene's germline CDR1 is PRHDT and CDR2 FYEKMQ (reference sequence). CDR3 amino acids: CASSLGPGTNYGYTF. The CDR3 nucleotides read TGTGCCAGCAGCTTAGGCCCCGGAACTAACTATGGCTACACCTTC.

The sample holds one count of this clonotype. This sequence joins TRBV4-1 and TRBJ2-2, with D perhaps assigned TRBD1 or TRBD2 (7 bases each). CDR1 is MGHRA, CDR2 YSYEKL, per germline. This CDR3 spans 15 amino acids. V was clipped by 5 bases and J by 5 bases, with 15 bases between them. CDR3 bases: TGCGCCAGCAGCTCAGGGGGGGGTTGGACCGGGGAGCTGTTTTTT. Protein product: CASSSGGGWTGELFF.

This clonotype was detected once. One end of the junction fails to match germline, which may point to a read error. The gene calls are TRBV7-3 and TRBJ1-1, with D maybe TRBD1 (6 bases). Germline CDR1 and CDR2: SGHTA and FQGTGA. The CDR3 runs to 14 residues. The CDR3 spells CAGSQGGGRSEAFF. CDR3 sequence (DNA): TGTGCCGGCAGCCAAGGGGGAGGTCGCTCTGAAGCTTTCTTT.

This clonotype was counted ten times or more. V gene TRBV9 combines with J gene TRBJ1-2, with a possible D match to TRBD1 (5 bases). Germline V lookup: CDR1 SGDLS, CDR2 YYNGEE. V was clipped by 3 bases and J by 5 bases, with 11 bases between them. The CDR3 extends over 13 amino acids. This chain's CDR3 is CASSDPGRYGYTF. CDR3 coding DNA: TGTGCCAGCAGCGATCCAGGGCGGTATGGCTACACCTTC.

The chain uses TRBV10-3 and TRBJ2-5; D not resolved. Trimming left V 5 bases short and J 10 bases short, with 14 bases between. The CDR3 covers 12 residues. Germline values: CDR1 ENHRY, CDR2 SYGVKD. CDR3 region: CAISYTGHDQYF. CDR3 bases: TGTGCCATCAGTTACACGGGCCATGACCAGTACTTC.

This clonotype was counted between two and nine times. A much larger clonotype is one base distant, so this may be a read error. This chain links TRBV6-2 or TRBV6-3 with TRBJ1-2, with 7 bases identical to TRBD1. Trimming at V came to 7 bases and at J to 6 bases, leaving 11 bases not matched to a gene. This CDR3 contains 14 residues. The V gene's germline CDR1 is MNHEY and CDR2 SVGEGT. CDR3 loop: CASNSSQGWNGYTF. The DNA of the CDR3 is TGTGCCAGCAATTCGTCACAGGGGTGGAATGGCTACACCTTC.

V is TRBV6-5 and J is TRBJ2-1, with 10 bases aligning to TRBD2. The junction had 4 bases not matched to a gene; V was cut back by 7 bases and J by 4 bases. This CDR3 has 14 residues. CDR1 and CDR2 (germline): MNHEY, SVGAGI. The CDR3 DNA reads TGTGCCAGCATAGCGGGGGGTCTATACAATGAGCAGTTCTTC. It encodes CASIAGGLYNEQFF.

Comments on this clonotype: Relative to the germline gene, one junction end is altered; a read error may explain this. This sequence joins TRBV20-1 and TRBJ2-5, with D perhaps assigned TRBD1 or TRBD2 (6 bases each). Germline CDR1 DFQATT, CDR2 SNEGSKA (reference sequence). The CDR3 is 12 residues long. In DNA form, the CDR3 reads TGCAGTGCTAGAAGGGGGGAAGAGACCCGGTACTTC. Amino acids: CSARRGEETRYF.

This chain uses TRBV5-5 with TRBJ2-1, with D tentatively TRBD1 (6 bases). Germline V CDR1 and CDR2: SGHKS, YYEKEE (reference sequence). V was clipped by 3 bases and J by 5 bases, with 18 bases between them. The CDR3 runs 16 residues. In DNA form, the CDR3 reads TGTGCCAGCAGCTGGGGGCCAGGGGAATTTAACAATGAGCAGTTCTTC. It yields the protein CASSWGPGEFNNEQFF.

Only a few counts were recorded for this clonotype. This chain uses TRBV29-1 with TRBJ1-1; 9 bases are shared with TRBD1. V was pared by 3 bases and J by 6 bases, with 5 bases of the junction left unmatched. Germline values: CDR1 SQVTM, CDR2 ANQGSEA. This CDR3 comprises 13 residues. CDR3 DNA: TGCAGCGTTGACGGGACAGGGAGGTCTGAAGCTTTCTTT. This encodes CSVDGTGRSEAFF. Complete variable domain (other parts from reference TRBV29-1 and TRBJ1-1): SAVISQKPSRDICQRGTSLTIQCQVDSQVTMMFWYRQQPGQSLTLIATANQGSEATYESGFVIDKFPISRPNLTFSTLTVSNMSPEDSSIYLCSVDGTGRSEAFFGQGTRLTVV.

The chain recombines TRBV6-5 with TRBJ1-1; possibly TRBD1 for D (6 bases). V lost 4 bases and J 1 base, leaving 13 bases between the germline ends. CDR3 length: 15 amino acids. CDR1 is MNHEY, CDR2 SVGAGI, per germline. The CDR3 nucleotides read TGTGCCAGCAGTTCCGTTGGGGGGCAGAACACTGAAGCTTTCTTT. This sequence encodes CASSSVGGQNTEAFF.

There are a few counts of this clonotype. The chain uses TRBV11-1 and TRBJ1-6; no clear D gene. Per the germline V gene, CDR1 is SGHAT and CDR2 is FQDESV (reference sequence). Trimming left V 0 bases short and J 7 bases short, with 13 bases between. There are 16 residues in the CDR3. For the CDR3, the DNA is TGTGCCAGCAGCTTAGCCGGTGGACTCTTAAATTCACCCCTCCACTTT. This gives the protein CASSLAGGLLNSPLHF.

This clonotype appeared a few times. The chain links TRBV29-1 to TRBJ2-7; the match to TRBD2 covers 8 bases. This CDR3 region has 14 residues. After removal of 7 bases from V and 0 bases from J, the junction contained 8 bases not matched to a gene. The germline gives CDR1 SQVTM, CDR2 ANQGSEA. The CDR3 nucleotides are TGCAGCGCCAAAGCAAGCGGGGGCTCCTACGAGCAGTACTTC. It specifies CSAKASGGSYEQYF.

The chain couples TRBV4-1 to TRBJ2-1; D remains ambiguous. V lost 0 bases, J lost 2 bases, and 11 bases lay in between. Germline CDR1 MGHRA, CDR2 YSYEKL. The CDR3 length is 16 residues. The DNA for the CDR3 is TGCGCCAGCAGCCAAGATAAGTGGAGCCCCTACAATGAGCAGTTCTTC. Protein product: CASSQDKWSPYNEQFF.

The chain is built from TRBV20-1 and TRBJ2-2; TRBD2 agrees at 13 bases. The CDR3 loop spans 17 amino acids. Germline V gene sequence: CDR1 DFQATT, CDR2 SNEGSKA (reference sequence). With V trimmed by 1 base and J by 4 bases, 6 bases remained unmatched. The CDR3 sequence is CSARVGTSGAGTGELFF. CDR3 DNA: TGCAGTGCTAGAGTAGGGACTAGCGGGGCGGGCACCGGGGAGCTGTTTTTT.

V and J are TRBV4-3 and TRBJ1-1, with D possibly matching TRBD1 (6 bases). CDR3 length: 15 amino acids. Germline CDR1 LGHNA, CDR2 YSLEER. V gave up 0 bases and J gave up 10 bases, with 18 bases separating them. CDR3 protein: CASSQEVRQVLGAFF. The CDR3 nucleotides read TGCGCCAGCAGCCAAGAGGTTCGACAGGTCTTAGGAGCTTTCTTT.

A few counts support this clonotype. The rearrangement links TRBV15 to TRBJ2-1; possibly TRBD1 or TRBD2 for D (5 bases each). Trimming cost V 0 bases and J 7 bases, with 13 bases left between them. The germline V gene has CDR1 LNHNV and CDR2 YYDKDF (reference sequence). The CDR3 is made up of 15 amino acids. CDR3 DNA sequence: TGTGCCACCAGCAGAGATGAGGGGAATTATAATGAGCAGTTCTTC. Protein product: CATSRDEGNYNEQFF.

A word on this clonotype: This may be a read error, as it is one base from a much larger clone. The chain uses TRBV7-7 and TRBJ2-3; the D is unclear. Germline loops: CDR1 SSHAT, CDR2 FNYEAQ (reference sequence). The CDR3 extends over 13 amino acids. The CDR3 is CASSAGATDAQYF. As DNA, the CDR3 is TGTGCCAGCAGCGCCGGAGCCACAGATGCGCAGTATTTT. Full variable domain (rest looked up from reference TRBV7-7 and TRBJ2-3): GAGVSQSPRYKVTKRGQDVTLRCDPISSHATLYWYQQALGQGPEFLTYFNYEAQPDKSGLPSDRFSAERPEGSISTLTIQRTEQRDSAMYRCASSAGATDAQYFGPGTRLTVL.